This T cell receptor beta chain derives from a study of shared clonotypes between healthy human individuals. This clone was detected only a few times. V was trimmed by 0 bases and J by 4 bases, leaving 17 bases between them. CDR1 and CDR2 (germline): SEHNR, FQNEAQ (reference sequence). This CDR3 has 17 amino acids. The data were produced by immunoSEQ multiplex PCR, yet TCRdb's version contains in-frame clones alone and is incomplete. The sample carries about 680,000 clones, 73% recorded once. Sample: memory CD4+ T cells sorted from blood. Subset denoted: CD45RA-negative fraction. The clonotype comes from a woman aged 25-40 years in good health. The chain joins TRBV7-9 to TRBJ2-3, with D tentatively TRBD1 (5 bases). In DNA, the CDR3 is TGTGCCAGCAGCTTAGCGCCAGGGTCGGATCGGTCAGATACGCAGTATTTT. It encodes CASSLAPGSDRSDTQYF.